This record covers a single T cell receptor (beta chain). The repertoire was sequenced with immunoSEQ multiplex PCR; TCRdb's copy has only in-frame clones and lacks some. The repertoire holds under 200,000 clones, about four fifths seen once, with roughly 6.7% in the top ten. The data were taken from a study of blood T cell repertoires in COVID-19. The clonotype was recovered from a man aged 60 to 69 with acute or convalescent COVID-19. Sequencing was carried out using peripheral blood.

Here the CDR3 DNA reads TGTGCCAGCAGCCAGCGGGTAGCGGGAAATGAGCAGTTCTTC. Translating it yields CASSQRVAGNEQFF. This sequence joins TRBV14 and TRBJ2-1, with 8 positions matching TRBD2. V shed 3 bases, J shed 7 bases, and the junction held 5 bases outside the gene matches. This CDR3 is built from 14 residues. The germline V gene encodes CDR1 SGHDN and CDR2 FVKESK. Based on the CDR3 plus reference TRBV14 and TRBJ2-1, the full variable domain is EAGVTQFPSHSVIEKGQTVTLRCDPISGHDNLYWYRRVMGKEIKFLLHFVKESKQDESGMPNNRFLAERTGGTYSTLKVQPAELEDSGVYFCASSQRVAGNEQFFGPGTRLTVL.